A single sample is the source of the 19 T cell receptor beta chains below, sequenced in a study of PD-1 blockade in classical Hodgkin lymphoma. The time point here: cycle 4 day 1 (C4D1), after more than five weeks of nivolumab. Every patient experienced relapse after autologous stem cell transplantation, and brentuximab vedotin exposure varied. Clones were read by immunoSEQ multiplex PCR, and TCRdb kept only the in-frame ones, dropping some. The sample has 110,000 or so clones; about nine tenths are singletons. Sequences were derived from peripheral blood mononuclear cells (PBMCs), sampled before the fourth cycle of nivolumab. The receptors come from a human donor with classical Hodgkin lymphoma.

The chain joins TRBV19 to TRBJ2-5; D possibly uses TRBD1 or TRBD2 (5 bases each). There are 16 residues in the CDR3. V shed 2 bases and J shed 4 bases, with 17 bases lying between them. In germline, CDR1 is LNHDA, CDR2 SQIVND (reference sequence). The CDR3 bases are TGTGCCAGTAGTATATGGGGACCCACGGACGGAGAGACCCAGTACTTC. Its translation is CASSIWGPTDGETQYF.

This rearrangement joins TRBV5-1 to TRBJ2-7; 10 nucleotides agree with TRBD2. The J segment lost 3 bases and the V segment lost 5 bases, leaving 11 bases of the junction unmatched. This CDR3 contains 16 residues. Germline loops: CDR1 SGHRS, CDR2 YFSETQ. The CDR3 nucleotides read TGCGCCAGCAGGCAAACTGGACTAGCGGTAAGCTACGAGCAGTACTTC. It translates to CASRQTGLAVSYEQYF.

This CDR3 is CASSQVLSKSSGANVLTF. Here the CDR3 DNA reads TGCGCCAGCAGCCAAGTCTTAAGTAAGAGCTCTGGGGCCAACGTCCTGACTTTC. The rearrangement links TRBV4-1 to TRBJ2-6; D gene ambiguous. V was cut by 1 base and J by 0 bases, with 13 bases left in between. The CDR3 loop spans 18 amino acids. Looked up from germline, CDR1 is MGHRA and CDR2 is YSYEKL.

This clone was picked up a small number of times. The chain has TRBV27 and TRBJ2-1; 10 bases are a match to TRBD1. Germline V gene sequence: CDR1 MNHEY, CDR2 SMNVEV (reference sequence). The CDR3 has 15 amino acids. The J segment lost 2 bases and the V segment lost 3 bases, leaving 1 base of the junction unmatched. The CDR3 loop is CASSFGQGAYNEQFF. CDR3 DNA: TGTGCCAGCAGTTTCGGACAGGGGGCCTACAATGAGCAGTTCTTC.

This clone was detected a few times. This chain joins TRBV27 and TRBJ1-2, with D unclear. CDR3 length: 15 residues. Germline V gene data show CDR1 as MNHEY and CDR2 as SMNVEV (reference sequence). Trimming removed 5 bases from V and 5 bases from J, with 18 bases in between. The CDR3 DNA sequence: TGTGCCAGCAGTCCATCCCCGGACTCATCTTATGGCTACACCTTC. Its translation: CASSPSPDSSYGYTF.

The chain couples TRBV28 to TRBJ1-2; 8 positions agree with TRBD1. CDR1 and CDR2 from the germline V gene are MDHEN and SYDVKM. The CDR3 sequence is 15 residues long. The V gene end was trimmed by 5 bases and the J gene end by 0 bases; junction bases not matched to a gene: 5. This CDR3 is CASSDRGQANYGYTF. The DNA of the CDR3 is TGTGCCAGCAGTGACAGGGGTCAAGCTAACTATGGCTACACCTTC.

The CDR3, as DNA: TGTGCCAGCAGTGAAGAACTTCTCACCGGGGAGCTGTTTTTT. Its translation is CASSEELLTGELFF. The V and J genes are TRBV2 and TRBJ2-2; D uncertain. The CDR3 covers 14 residues. CDR1 SNHLY and CDR2 FYNNEI come from the germline V gene. V was pared by 1 base and J by 4 bases, with 7 bases between.

This chain links TRBV4-3 with TRBJ1-1; TRBD1 matches 8 bases. The germline V gene encodes CDR1 LGHNA and CDR2 YSLEER. V was pared by 1 base and J by 1 base, with 8 bases of the junction left unmatched. The length of the CDR3 is 17 residues. The CDR3 DNA is TGCGCCAGCAGCCAAGCAATCGACACAGGGGGGAACACTGAAGCTTTCTTT. It translates to CASSQAIDTGGNTEAFF.

The chain links TRBV7-8 to TRBJ1-2; 9 bases agree with TRBD1. J lost 7 bases, V lost 0 bases, and 9 bases had no gene match. Germline CDR1 and CDR2: SGHVS and FQNEAQ. The length of the CDR3 is 16 residues. The chain's CDR3 is CASSLAGTGSKGGYTF. The DNA of the CDR3 is TGTGCCAGCAGCTTAGCGGGGACAGGGTCTAAGGGTGGCTACACCTTC.

DNA for the CDR3: TGTGCCAGCAGTCCGGGAGGCACCTTCTCTGGAAACACCATATATTTT. Protein product: CASSPGGTFSGNTIYF. The chain has TRBV27 and TRBJ1-3; D is uncertain. Germline values: CDR1 MNHEY, CDR2 SMNVEV (reference sequence). V was clipped by 5 bases and J by 0 bases, with 14 bases between them. The CDR3 is 16 amino acids.

The rearrangement links TRBV10-3 to TRBJ2-2; 14 nucleotides align to TRBD2. The germline CDR1 and CDR2 sequences are ENHRY and SYGVKD. The CDR3 is 16 amino acids. The ends lost 8 bases at V and 4 bases at J; junction bases unmatched: 6. In nucleotides, the CDR3 is TGTGCCATCGGACTAGCGGGAGGTCTGGGCACCGGGGAGCTGTTTTTT. Encoded protein: CAIGLAGGLGTGELFF.

The V and J genes are TRBV6-5 and TRBJ1-1, with D tentatively TRBD1 (6 bases). CDR1 is MNHEY and CDR2 is SVGAGI in the germline V gene. The length of the CDR3 is 13 residues. V lost 2 bases and J 4 bases, leaving 8 bases between the germline ends. The CDR3 coding sequence is TGTGCCAGCAGTTACGGGGGGGCCACTGAAGCTTTCTTT. Its protein is CASSYGGATEAFF.

V usage is TRBV2 and J usage is TRBJ2-5; 9 bases fit TRBD1. Germline loops: CDR1 SNHLY, CDR2 FYNNEI. V was clipped by 7 bases and J by 5 bases; unmatched bases: 20. The CDR3 totals 18 residues. CDR3 loop: CASIPRPTGGWSRETQYF. As DNA, the CDR3 is TGTGCCAGCATACCCCGCCCCACAGGGGGCTGGAGTAGGGAGACCCAGTACTTC.

V gene TRBV19 combines with J gene TRBJ2-7, with 8 positions matching TRBD2. Trimming cost V 3 bases and J 7 bases; bases outside gene matches: 11. The CDR3 has 15 residues. The V gene's germline CDR1 is LNHDA and CDR2 SQIVND (reference sequence). In DNA form, the CDR3 reads TGTGCCAGTAGTATGGCGGAGCGGGAGTGGAAAGAGCAGTACTTC. As protein: CASSMAEREWKEQYF. The entire variable domain, with the rest obtained from reference TRBV19 and TRBJ2-7, is as follows: DGGITQSPKYLFRKEGQNVTLSCEQNLNHDAMYWYRQDPGQGLRLIYYSQIVNDFQKGDIAEGYSVSREKKESFPLTVTSAQKNPTAFYLCASSMAEREWKEQYFGPGTRLTVT.

The rearrangement uses TRBV10-3 and TRBJ2-1, with 7 nucleotides matching TRBD2. The CDR3 runs 16 residues. Germline values: CDR1 ENHRY, CDR2 SYGVKD. J lost 2 bases, V lost 3 bases, and 7 bases had no gene match. CDR3 bases: TGTGCCATCAGTGATGGTGGGAGGGCCCCCTACAATGAGCAGTTCTTC. Its translation is CAISDGGRAPYNEQFF.

The chain employs TRBV11-2 and TRBJ2-7; 7 positions agree with TRBD1. In germline, CDR1 is SGHAT, CDR2 FQNNGV. The junction had 4 bases not matched to a gene; V was cut back by 3 bases and J by 2 bases. The CDR3 is 14 amino acids. CDR3 region: CASSFLTGTYEQYF. The CDR3 region has the DNA TGTGCCAGCAGCTTTTTGACAGGGACCTACGAGCAGTACTTC.

V and J are TRBV19 and TRBJ2-7, with D unclear. CDR1 is LNHDA, CDR2 SQIVND, per germline (reference sequence). The CDR3 totals 14 residues. V gave up 6 bases and J gave up 3 bases, with 15 bases separating them. The CDR3 sequence: CASSRQTASYEQYF. The CDR3 DNA follows: TGTGCCAGTAGCCGACAAACGGCCAGCTACGAGCAGTACTTC.

The V and J genes are TRBV11-2 and TRBJ2-1, with D perhaps being TRBD1 or TRBD2 (5 bases each). The V end lost 7 bases, the J end lost 8 bases, and 18 bases lay between the germline ends. The CDR3 covers 14 residues. The germline V gene has CDR1 SGHAT and CDR2 FQNNGV. CDR3 loop: CASTLNRGRDEQFF. CDR3 nucleotide sequence: TGTGCCAGCACCCTAAATCGGGGACGGGATGAGCAGTTCTTC.

The chain employs TRBV19 and TRBJ1-4, with 7 positions matching TRBD1. This CDR3 spans 14 amino acids. Germline V lookup: CDR1 LNHDA, CDR2 SQIVND (reference sequence). J lost 2 bases, V lost 7 bases, and 4 bases had no gene match. CDR3 sequence reads: CASTQGRTNEKLFF. CDR3 DNA: TGTGCCAGTACACAGGGGAGGACTAATGAAAAACTGTTTTTT. Supplemented by reference TRBV19 and TRBJ1-4, the full variable domain reads DGGITQSPKYLFRKEGQNVTLSCEQNLNHDAMYWYRQDPGQGLRLIYYSQIVNDFQKGDIAEGYSVSREKKESFPLTVTSAQKNPTAFYLCASTQGRTNEKLFFGSGTQLSVL.